Listed here are 29 T cell receptor beta chains from one sample, sequenced in a study of breast tumors, draining lymph nodes, adjacent tissues. TCRdb passed the multiplex PCR reads through MiXCR, listing each CDR3 protein once. The sample consists of under 250,000 distinct CDR3 sequences, about 30% of them appearing once. The lymph nodes were axillary draining lymph nodes from breast cancer patients. The sequenced sample was axillary lymph node tissue. All receptors come from a female donor with breast cancer. Some clones in this sample may be carry-over from other donors' samples.

The chain has TRBV7-2 and TRBJ1-6, with a possible D match to TRBD1 (5 bases). Germline-derived CDR1 and CDR2 are SGHTA and FQGNSA. CDR3 length: 19 amino acids. V dropped 3 bases and J dropped 2 bases, with 20 bases sitting between them. Here the CDR3 DNA reads TGTGCCAGCAGCTTTGGTGGCAAAAGGGGAGAGACCTATAATTCACCCCTCCACTTT. Its protein product is CASSFGGKRGETYNSPLHF.

The V call is TRBV18, the J call TRBJ2-7; 9 bases align to TRBD1. V shed 3 bases, J shed 1 base, and the junction held 4 bases outside the gene matches. CDR3 length: 15 amino acids. The germline CDR1 and CDR2 sequences are KGHSH and LQKENI. CDR3 amino acids: CASSPDRGRSYEQYF. The CDR3 bases are TGTGCCAGCTCACCGGACAGGGGAAGGTCCTACGAGCAGTACTTC.

The sample holds many counts of this clonotype. The V and J genes are TRBV24-1 and TRBJ1-5, with 7 bases lining up with TRBD1. Losses at the gene ends were 3 bases for V and 1 base for J; bases not matched to a gene: 5. CDR1 is KGHDR and CDR2 is SFDVKD in the germline V gene. The CDR3 contains 16 residues. The DNA for the CDR3 is TGTGCCACCAGTGATGCCCGACAGGGAAGCAATCAGCCCCAGCATTTT. Encoded protein: CATSDARQGSNQPQHF.

This clonotype was detected ten times or more. J is TRBJ2-7 and V is TRBV4-1, with D maybe TRBD2 (6 bases). The ends were cut back, 0 bases at V and 0 bases at J, with 12 bases in the middle. The CDR3 consists of 16 residues. Germline V gene lookup returns CDR1 MGHRA and CDR2 YSYEKL. CDR3 DNA sequence: TGCGCCAGCAGCCAAGAAGCGGGCGGAGTCTCCTACGAGCAGTACTTC. Translating gives CASSQEAGGVSYEQYF.

The table lists this clonotype with many counts. V is TRBV5-1 and J is TRBJ2-5, with 10 bases identical to TRBD1. CDR1 SGHRS and CDR2 YFSETQ come from the germline V gene. CDR3 length: 15 amino acids. Losses at the gene ends were 0 bases for V and 5 bases for J; bases not matched to a gene: 4. DNA for the CDR3: TGCGCCAGCAGCTTGGCCGGACAGGGGGGGGAGACCCAGTACTTC. Amino acid sequence: CASSLAGQGGETQYF. Together with reference TRBV5-1 and TRBJ2-5, the CDR3 gives the full variable domain: KAGVTQTPRYLIKTRGQQVTLSCSPISGHRSVSWYQQTPGQGLQFLFEYFSETQRNKGNFPGRFSGRQFSNSRSEMNVSTLELGDSALYLCASSLAGQGGETQYFGPGTRLLVL.

This clonotype was seen a single time. V is TRBV20-1 and J is TRBJ2-3; 9 nucleotides match TRBD2. This CDR3 has 12 amino acids. The junction had 4 bases not matched to a gene; V was cut back by 7 bases and J by 5 bases. Germline CDR1 reads DFQATT; CDR2 reads SNEGSKA (reference sequence). The CDR3, as DNA: TGCAGTGGGGGCGGGAGGGAAGATACGCAGTATTTT. This encodes CSGGGREDTQYF.

The rearrangement links TRBV20-1 to TRBJ2-3; 12 bases match TRBD2. From germline, CDR1 is DFQATT and CDR2 SNEGSKA (reference sequence). CDR3 length equals 16 residues. The ends lost 6 bases at V and 0 bases at J; junction bases unmatched: 7. CDR3 amino acids: CSAPTSGRRSTDTQYF. DNA of the CDR3: TGCAGTGCACCGACTAGCGGGAGAAGGAGCACAGATACGCAGTATTTT.

In regard to this clonotype: Because it lacks the conserved phenylalanine or tryptophan at the end, this CDR3 is likely a read error. The chain couples TRBV7-7 to TRBJ2-7; 9 bases align to TRBD1. The germline gives CDR1 SSHAT, CDR2 FNYEAQ (reference sequence). V shed 10 bases, J shed 5 bases, and the junction held 12 bases outside the gene matches. The CDR3 spans 14 residues. The CDR3 is CATVAGDRDNEQYL. In DNA form, the CDR3 reads TGTGCCACCGTGGCCGGGGACAGGGACAACGAGCAGTACCTC.

A remark on this clonotype: This sequence may be a read error, since a much larger clone differs from it by one base. This chain links TRBV6-2 or TRBV6-3 with TRBJ2-7, with 8 bases identical to TRBD2. CDR1 MNHEY and CDR2 SVGEGT come from the germline V gene. The CDR3 has 15 residues. The CDR3: CTSLKGGRLTYEQYF. CDR3 coding DNA: TGTACCAGCCTCAAGGGCGGGAGGCTGACCTACGAGCAGTACTTC.

This clonotype was observed a handful of times. A much larger clonotype is one base distant, so this may be a read error. The chain couples TRBV20-1 to TRBJ2-1; no reliable D call. This CDR3 is built from 14 residues. V gave up 5 bases and J gave up 9 bases, with 20 bases separating them. The germline V gene encodes CDR1 DFQATT and CDR2 SNEGSKA (reference sequence). For the CDR3, the DNA is TGCAGTGCTCCCCAGTTAGGTTTTTTAACTGAGCAGTTCTTC. It yields the protein CSAPQLGFLTEQFF.

This clonotype was recorded at least ten times. The genes are TRBV11-2 and TRBJ2-1, with no clear D. The CDR3 consists of 13 residues. The V and J ends lost 2 bases and 3 bases respectively, with 5 bases between them. From germline, CDR1 is SGHAT and CDR2 FQNNGV. The CDR3 region has the DNA TGTGCCAGCAGCTTATTCGACTACAATGAGCAGTTCTTC. Translating gives CASSLFDYNEQFF. The full variable domain, with the rest looked up from reference TRBV11-2 and TRBJ2-1, is EAGVAQSPRYKIIEKRQSVAFWCNPISGHATLYWYQQILGQGPKLLIQFQNNGVVDDSQLPKDRFSAERLKGVDSTLKIQPAKLEDSAVYLCASSLFDYNEQFFGPGTRLTVL.

Concerning this clonotype: A read error may account for a junction end that differs from germline. This chain uses TRBV7-3 with TRBJ2-7; D may match TRBD1 or TRBD2 (5 bases each). The germline V gene encodes CDR1 SGHTA and CDR2 FQGTGA. This CDR3 contains 13 residues. The CDR3 bases are TGTGCCAGCAGCCCAGGGAGACCGTCCCGAGGGCACTTC. The encoded protein is CASSPGRPSRGHF.

Concerning this clonotype: Just one base apart from a much larger clone, this may be a read error. The J gene is TRBJ1-2, the V gene TRBV9; tentative D call: TRBD1 (6 bases). V lost 3 bases and J lost 4, with 25 bases in between. The V gene's germline CDR1 is SGDLS and CDR2 YYNGEE. The CDR3 is 18 residues long. CDR3: CASSARGHLTQATYGYTF. Here the CDR3 DNA reads TGTGCCAGCAGCGCACGGGGACACCTAACCCAAGCTACCTATGGCTACACCTTC.

This clonotype was seen only once. Germline and junction disagree at one end, which may indicate a read error. The genes are TRBV7-7 and TRBJ2-5; 7 bases agree with TRBD2. The CDR3 consists of 14 residues. Germline CDR1 is SSHAT and CDR2 is FNYEAQ (reference sequence). In DNA, the CDR3 is TGTGCTAGCAGCTTAGACGCGGGAGCCGAGACCCAGTACTTC. Its translation is CASSLDAGAETQYF. The full variable domain, its missing parts supplied by reference TRBV7-7 and TRBJ2-5, is GAGVSQSPRYKVTKRGQDVTLRCDPISSHATLYWYQQALGQGPEFLTYFNYEAQPDKSGLPSDRFSAERPEGSISTLTIQRTEQRDSAMYRCASSLDAGAETQYFGPGTRLLVL.

The chain carries TRBV5-1 and TRBJ1-5, with 10 bases that match TRBD1. V lost 6 bases to trimming and J lost 4 bases; unmatched junction nucleotides: 10. CDR1 is SGHRS and CDR2 is YFSETQ in the germline V gene. This CDR3 spans 16 amino acids. The CDR3 region has the DNA TGCGCCAGCAATGGGACAGGGGCTGGTTCGAATCAGCCCCAGCATTTT. The encoded protein is CASNGTGAGSNQPQHF.

This chain uses TRBV7-9 with TRBJ1-2; D gene unclear. The CDR3 contains 11 residues. Germline CDR1 reads SEHNR; CDR2 reads FQNEAQ (reference sequence). V dropped 2 bases and J dropped 8 bases, with 6 bases sitting between them. The CDR3 region has the DNA TGTGCCAGCAGCTTATGGGAAGGCTACACCTTC. Protein product: CASSLWEGYTF.

A remark on this clonotype: One base away lies a much larger clone, so this may be a sequencing read error. The chain employs TRBV6-1 and TRBJ1-2; 7 bases line up with TRBD1. Germline V gene data show CDR1 as MNHNS and CDR2 as SASEGT. This CDR3 contains 16 residues. V trimming: 5 bases; J trimming: 3 bases; junction bases outside the gene matches: 12. CDR3: CASSREGGAWDYGYTF. The CDR3 bases are TGTGCCAGCAGTAGGGAAGGGGGCGCATGGGACTATGGCTACACCTTC.

This clonotype was observed many times. The CDR3 loop is CASRPTGIPYNEQFF. Here the CDR3 DNA reads TGTGCCAGCAGACCGACAGGGATCCCCTACAATGAGCAGTTCTTC. The chain recombines TRBV6-5 with TRBJ2-1, with 7 bases lining up with TRBD1. This CDR3 is built from 15 residues. Germline CDR1 MNHEY, CDR2 SVGAGI. V lost 6 bases and J lost 2; bases outside the gene matches: 7.

Many counts were recorded for this clonotype. This sequence joins TRBV4-2 and TRBJ1-6; tentative D call: TRBD1 (5 bases). V was clipped by 2 bases and J by 7 bases, with 12 bases between them. The germline V gene has CDR1 LGHNA and CDR2 YNFKEQ. This CDR3 is 15 amino acids long. The chain's CDR3 is CASSQRSRDNSPLHF. DNA of the CDR3: TGTGCCAGCAGCCAAAGGTCCAGGGACAATTCACCCCTCCACTTT.

This clonotype was detected ten times or more. The rearrangement uses TRBV11-2 and TRBJ2-3; 9 positions match TRBD2. The germline V gene encodes CDR1 SGHAT and CDR2 FQNNGV. The CDR3 covers 16 residues. V dropped 5 bases and J dropped 6; count of bases not matched to a gene: 12. The CDR3 spells CASSPGGGGGVDTQYF. CDR3 coding DNA: TGTGCCAGCAGCCCCGGGGGGGGCGGGGGGGTGGATACGCAGTATTTT.

This chain uses TRBV25-1 with TRBJ1-1; D gene ambiguous. V was shortened by 7 bases and J by 1 base, with 10 bases between the two germline ends. Germline V lookup: CDR1 MGHDK, CDR2 SYGVNS. CDR3 length equals 13 residues. The CDR3 coding sequence is TGTGCCAGCATGAGAGTCAGGAACACTGAAGCTTTCTTT. The encoded protein is CASMRVRNTEAFF.

This clonotype was counted at least ten times. The chain has TRBV6-5 and TRBJ2-3; 8 positions agree with TRBD2. Germline CDR1 is MNHEY and CDR2 is SVGAGI. The V and J ends lost 7 bases and 0 bases, in that order; junction bases with no gene match: 0. The CDR3 runs 13 residues. DNA of the CDR3: TGTGCCAGCAAGCGGGAGAGCACAGATACGCAGTATTTT. Its translation is CASKRESTDTQYF.

Ten or more counts support this clonotype. The chain recombines TRBV2 with TRBJ2-7, with 10 bases fitting TRBD1. CDR3 length: 15 residues. CDR1 and CDR2 from the germline V gene are SNHLY and FYNNEI. After removal of 7 bases from V and 1 base from J, the junction contained 7 bases not matched to a gene. The CDR3 DNA is TGTGCCAGCAAACGGGACAGGGGATTATCCTACGAGCAGTACTTC. Encoded protein: CASKRDRGLSYEQYF.

Ten or more counts support this clonotype. This may stem from a read error, because a much larger clone lies one nucleotide away. The chain uses TRBV5-1 and TRBJ1-6; perhaps TRBD1 as D (6 bases). The V gene's germline CDR1 is SGHRS and CDR2 YFSETQ. Trimming cost V 4 bases and J 9 bases, with 20 bases left between them. The CDR3 is 16 amino acids. The CDR3 region has the DNA TGCGCCAGCAGCGGAGGCCGGGACAAGCATAGTTCACCCCTCCACTTT. The encoded protein is CASSGGRDKHSSPLHF.

The chain uses TRBV5-1 and TRBJ1-1; D ambiguous. The CDR3 is 14 amino acids. From germline, CDR1 is SGHRS and CDR2 YFSETQ. Trimming shortened V by 4 bases and J by 1 base, and 11 bases separated the two germline ends. CDR3 loop: CASSPTAGNTEAFF. As DNA, the CDR3 is TGCGCCAGCAGCCCAACCGCAGGGAACACTGAAGCTTTCTTT.

The sample holds many counts of this clonotype. The V gene is TRBV18, the J gene TRBJ2-5; no firm D call. Germline CDR1 reads KGHSH; CDR2 reads LQKENI. Trimming left V 2 bases short and J 1 base short, with 5 bases between. The CDR3 runs to 13 residues. For the CDR3, the DNA is TGTGCCAGCTCACCAACAGCCCAAGAGACCCAGTACTTC. Protein product: CASSPTAQETQYF.

At least ten counts were recorded for this clonotype. CDR3 DNA sequence: TGTGCCAGCAGCCAAAATCCTATAGAACCCGCCGGGGAGCTGTTTTTT. Amino acids: CASSQNPIEPAGELFF. This rearrangement joins TRBV9 to TRBJ2-2; D is unclear. CDR3 length: 16 residues. Trimming took 4 bases from V and 6 from J, leaving 19 bases between them. Germline-derived CDR1 and CDR2 are SGDLS and YYNGEE.

This clonotype appeared a few times. A much more abundant neighbour one base away suggests this may be a read error. The chain recombines TRBV11-3 with TRBJ2-7; no reliable D call. Trimming pared 1 base from V and 5 bases from J, leaving 18 bases between. Germline-derived CDR1 and CDR2 are SGHNT and YENEEA. The CDR3 loop spans 16 amino acids. The CDR3 coding sequence is TGTGCCAGCAGCTTAGGGATGACTGCGTTTGATCACGAGCAGTACTTC. Its translation is CASSLGMTAFDHEQYF.

This clonotype was recorded many times. The genes are TRBV12-3 or TRBV12-4 and TRBJ1-4; no definite D call. With 6 bases removed from V and 4 bases from J, the gap between germline ends came to 12 bases. The CDR3 length is 14 residues. CDR3 residues: CASRLGRGNEKLFF. The CDR3 nucleotides are TGTGCCAGCAGACTTGGACGGGGTAATGAAAAACTGTTTTTT.